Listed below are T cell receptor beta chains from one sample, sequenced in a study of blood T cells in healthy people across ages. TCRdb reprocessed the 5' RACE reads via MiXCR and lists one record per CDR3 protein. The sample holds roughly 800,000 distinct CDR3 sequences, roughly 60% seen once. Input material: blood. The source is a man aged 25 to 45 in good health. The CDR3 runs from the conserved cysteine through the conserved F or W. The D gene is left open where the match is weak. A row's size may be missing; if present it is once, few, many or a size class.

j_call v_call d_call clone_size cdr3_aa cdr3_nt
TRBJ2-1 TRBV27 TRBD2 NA CASTKQVSGRANEQFF TGTGCCAGCACCAAGCAAGTAAGCGGGAGGGCAAATGAGCAGTTCTTC
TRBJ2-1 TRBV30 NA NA CAWRVAKEQFF TGTGCCTGGAGGGTAGCCAAGGAGCAGTTCTTC
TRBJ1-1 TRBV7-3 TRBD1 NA CASSPADRGLSEAFF TGTGCCAGCAGCCCGGCGGACAGGGGGCTCAGTGAAGCTTTCTTT
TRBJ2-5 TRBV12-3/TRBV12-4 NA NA CASSWGPGRQETQYF TGTGCCAGCAGTTGGGGGCCGGGTAGGCAAGAGACCCAGTACTTC
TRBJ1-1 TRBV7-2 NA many CASSPYMNTEAFF TGTGCCAGCAGCCCATACATGAACACTGAAGCTTTCTTT
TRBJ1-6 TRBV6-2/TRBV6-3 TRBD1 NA CASSYGTENSPLHF TGTGCCAGCAGTTACGGGACAGAAAATTCACCCCTCCACTTT
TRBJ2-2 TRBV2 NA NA CASSKRLNTGELFF TGTGCCAGCAGTAAAAGATTGAACACCGGGGAGCTGTTTTTT
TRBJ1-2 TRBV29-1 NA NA CSAELGGITVGYTF TGCAGCGCCGAACTTGGGGGAATTACAGTCGGCTACACCTTC
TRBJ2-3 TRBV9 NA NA CASSVQDHFTDTQYF TGTGCCAGCAGCGTACAGGACCACTTCACAGATACGCAGTATTTT
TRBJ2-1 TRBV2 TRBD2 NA CAKGSGPYNEQFF TGTGCCAAGGGTAGCGGGCCCTACAATGAGCAGTTCTTC
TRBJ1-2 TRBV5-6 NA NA CASSFWISSNYGYTF TGTGCCAGCAGCTTCTGGATCTCGTCCAACTATGGCTACACCTTC
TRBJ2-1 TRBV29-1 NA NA CSVEAWRSSYNEQFF TGCAGCGTTGAAGCTTGGCGTTCTTCCTACAATGAGCAGTTCTTC
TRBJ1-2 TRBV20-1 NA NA CSARDPQGPYGYTF TGCAGTGCTAGAGACCCCCAGGGGCCTTATGGCTACACCTTC
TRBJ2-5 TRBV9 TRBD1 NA CASSIRDRETQYF TGTGCCAGCAGCATCCGGGACAGAGAGACCCAGTACTTC
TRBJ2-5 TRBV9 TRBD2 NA CASSVVPSQLAGQHYEQYF TGTGCCAGCAGCGTTGTCCCGTCCCAACTAGCGGGCCAACACTATGAGCAGTACTTC
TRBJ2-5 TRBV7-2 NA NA CASSRPHLAEQETQYF TGTGCCAGCAGCCGTCCCCATTTAGCGGAGCAAGAGACCCAGTACTTC
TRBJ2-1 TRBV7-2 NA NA CASSLGRVGTSYNEQFF TGTGCCAGCAGCTTAGGTAGGGTTGGGACCTCCTACAATGAGCAGTTCTTC
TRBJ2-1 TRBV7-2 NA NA CASRGQRAYNEQFF TGTGCCAGCCGAGGGCAGCGGGCGTACAATGAGCAGTTCTTC
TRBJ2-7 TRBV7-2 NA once CASSLVIRSKGSYNEQYF TGTGCCAGCAGCTTAGTTATAAGGAGTAAGGGCTCCTACAATGAGCAGTACTTC
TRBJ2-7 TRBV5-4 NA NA CASSLGTDPSYEQYF TGTGCCAGCAGCTTGGGGACAGATCCTTCCTACGAGCAGTACTTC
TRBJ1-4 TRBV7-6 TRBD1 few CASSLAAGTANEKLFF TGTGCCAGCAGCTTAGCGGCTGGGACAGCAAATGAAAAACTGTTTTTT
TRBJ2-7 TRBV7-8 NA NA CASSLVLRSSYEQYF TGTGCCAGCAGCTTAGTTCTGCGAAGCTCCTACGAGCAGTACTTC
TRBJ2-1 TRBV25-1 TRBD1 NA CASNPDRDNEQFF TGTGCCAGCAACCCGGACAGGGACAATGAGCAGTTCTTC
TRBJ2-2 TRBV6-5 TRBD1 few CASSQDRGNTGELFF TGTGCCAGCAGTCAGGACAGGGGAAACACCGGGGAGCTGTTTTTT
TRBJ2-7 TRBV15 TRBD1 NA CATSRVGTDSYEQYF TGTGCCACCAGCAGAGTTGGGACAGACTCCTACGAGCAGTACTTC
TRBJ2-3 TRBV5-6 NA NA CASSPPPLAGRTDTQYF TGTGCCAGCAGCCCTCCCCCACTGGCGGGACGCACAGATACGCAGTATTTT
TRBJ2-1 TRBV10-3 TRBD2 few CAISESGGRAHNEQFF TGTGCCATCAGTGAGTCGGGCGGGAGGGCCCACAATGAGCAGTTCTTC
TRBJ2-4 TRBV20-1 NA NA CSARRAPGSGEQYF TGCAGTGCTAGAAGGGCTCCGGGTTCGGGGGAGCAGTACTTC
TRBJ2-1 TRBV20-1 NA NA CSAQGDGGYNEQFF TGCAGTGCCCAAGGGGATGGGGGATACAATGAGCAGTTCTTC
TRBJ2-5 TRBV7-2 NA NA CASSWYQETQYF TGTGCCAGCAGCTGGTACCAAGAGACCCAGTACTTC
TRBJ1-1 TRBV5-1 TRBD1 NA CASSLALTGTEAFF TGCGCCAGCAGCTTGGCCCTGACAGGGACTGAAGCTTTCTTT
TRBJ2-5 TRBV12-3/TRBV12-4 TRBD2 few CASSRNSGSWETQYF TGTGCCAGCAGTCGAAATAGCGGGAGTTGGGAGACCCAGTACTTC
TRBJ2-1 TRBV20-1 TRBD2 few CSASTSLLYNEQFF TGCAGTGCTTCGACTAGCCTCCTTTACAATGAGCAGTTCTTC
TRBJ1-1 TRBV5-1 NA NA CASSQHGTLNAEAFF TGCGCCAGCAGCCAACACGGGACCTTGAACGCTGAAGCTTTCTTT
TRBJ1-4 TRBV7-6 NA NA CASSQELLGDEKLFF TGTGCCAGCAGCCAAGAACTCTTGGGGGATGAAAAACTGTTTTTT
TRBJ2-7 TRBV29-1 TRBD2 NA CSVGTSGSGNEQYF TGCAGCGTCGGGACTAGCGGGAGTGGGAATGAGCAGTACTTC
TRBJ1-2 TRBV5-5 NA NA CASSHGRTDYGYTF TGTGCCAGCAGCCATGGACGGACAGACTATGGCTACACCTTC
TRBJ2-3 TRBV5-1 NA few CASSLGGGKDTQYF TGTGCCAGCAGCTTAGGGGGGGGGAAAGATACGCAGTATTTT
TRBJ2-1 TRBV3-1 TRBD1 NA CASSQVPGGRYEQFF TGTGCCAGCAGCCAAGTCCCAGGGGGCAGGTATGAGCAGTTCTTC
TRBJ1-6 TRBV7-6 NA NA CASSLGQGSNSPLHF TGTGCCAGCAGCTTAGGTCAGGGATCGAATTCACCCCTCCACTTT
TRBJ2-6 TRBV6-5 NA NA CASSYKFQRSGANVLTF TGTGCCAGCAGTTACAAATTTCAACGGTCCGGAGCCAACGTCCTGACTTTC
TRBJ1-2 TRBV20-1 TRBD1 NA CSARGQGGYGYTF TGCAGTGCTAGAGGACAGGGTGGCTATGGCTACACCTTC
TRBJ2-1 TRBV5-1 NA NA CASSQGESYNEQFF TGCGCCAGCAGCCAAGGGGAAAGCTACAATGAGCAGTTCTTC
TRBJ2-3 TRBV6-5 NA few CASTNLGGDTQYF TGTGCCAGCACGAACTTGGGCGGTGATACGCAGTATTTT
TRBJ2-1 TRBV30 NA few CAWSGTSDYNEQFF TGTGCCTGGTCCGGGACATCAGACTACAATGAGCAGTTCTTC
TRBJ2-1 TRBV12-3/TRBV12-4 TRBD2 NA CASSLEGLAAEQFF TGTGCCAGCAGTCTGGAGGGACTAGCGGCTGAGCAGTTCTTC
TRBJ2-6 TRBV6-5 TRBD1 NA CASSPWDRDGANVLTF TGTGCCAGCAGCCCGTGGGACAGGGATGGGGCCAACGTCCTGACTTTC
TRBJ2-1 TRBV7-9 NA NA CASSPAGLGIGEQFF TGTGCCAGCAGCCCCGCCGGGTTAGGCATTGGTGAGCAGTTCTTC
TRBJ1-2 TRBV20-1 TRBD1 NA CSARDMPPPGTAASRGYGYTF TGCAGTGCTAGAGATATGCCCCCGCCCGGGACAGCCGCCTCCAGGGGCTATGGCTACACCTTC
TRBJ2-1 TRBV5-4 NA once CASRPTIIYNEQFF TGTGCCAGCAGGCCGACGATTATATACAATGAGCAGTTCTTC
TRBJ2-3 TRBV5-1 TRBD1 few CASSLEGADTDTQYF TGCGCCAGCAGCTTGGAGGGGGCGGACACAGATACGCAGTATTTT
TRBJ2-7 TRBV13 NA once CASSLSIAYEQYF TGTGCCAGCAGCTTAAGTATCGCCTACGAGCAGTACTTC
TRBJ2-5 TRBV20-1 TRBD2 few CSALLAGGSQETQYF TGCAGTGCCTTACTAGCGGGAGGGTCCCAAGAGACCCAGTACTTC